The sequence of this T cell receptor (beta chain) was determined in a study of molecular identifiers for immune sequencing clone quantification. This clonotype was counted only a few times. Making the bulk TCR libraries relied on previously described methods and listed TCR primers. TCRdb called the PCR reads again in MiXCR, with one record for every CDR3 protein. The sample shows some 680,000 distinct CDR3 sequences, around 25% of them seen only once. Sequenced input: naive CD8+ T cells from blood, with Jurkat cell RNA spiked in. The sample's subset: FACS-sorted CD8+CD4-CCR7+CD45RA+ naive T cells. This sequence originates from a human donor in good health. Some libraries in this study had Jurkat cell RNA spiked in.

CDR3 DNA: TGTGCCAGTAGTACCCGGGACATGAGCCAAGAGACCCAGTACTTC. Protein sequence: CASSTRDMSQETQYF. The chain combines TRBV19 with TRBJ2-5; possibly TRBD1 for D (6 bases). The CDR3 is 15 amino acids. V dropped 4 bases and J dropped 1 base, with 13 bases sitting between them. Germline V lookup: CDR1 LNHDA, CDR2 SQIVND (reference sequence).